This T cell receptor beta chain was obtained from a study of identical twins. Unique molecular identifiers were present on the cDNA, and a universal primer site came from template switching. TCRdb reanalysed the 5' RACE reads using MiXCR and keeps one entry per CDR3 protein. The profile shows 500,000 to 600,000 distinct CDR3 sequences, roughly 21% of them singletons. Another study also made use of these data, one on T cells expressing NK-cell markers. This second study notes: Nothing established the HCMV specificity of expanded NKG2C+ T cell clones.

This TCR derives from a woman aged 18-29 years in good health. The sequenced material came from CD4+ T cells sorted from blood.

The CDR3 is CASSSGLELGGELFF. CDR3 in DNA: TGTGCCAGCAGCTCCGGACTAGAGTTGGGCGGGGAGCTGTTTTTT. The chain recombines TRBV7-3 with TRBJ2-2; 7 nucleotides agree with TRBD2. V trimming: 4 bases; J trimming: 7 bases; junction bases outside the gene matches: 9. The CDR3 spans 15 residues. CDR1 is SGHTA and CDR2 is FQGTGA in the germline V gene. Combining the CDR3 with reference TRBV7-3 and TRBJ2-2 gives the whole variable domain GAGVSQTPSNKVTEKGKYVELRCDPISGHTALYWYRQSLGQGPEFLIYFQGTGAADDSGLPNDRFFAVRPEGSVSTLKIQRTERGDSAVYLCASSSGLELGGELFFGEGSRLTVL.